This T cell receptor (beta chain) appears in the sequencing data of a study of blood T cell repertoires in COVID-19. Looking at the study overall: Material from acute and convalescent COVID-19 was sourced from the United States, Italy and Spain. Sources were T cells, B-cell-depleted T cells, or PBMCs; the material itself was cDNA or gDNA.

How the authors handled the data: The assay estimated nucleated cells by amplifying reference gene primers. Generated by immunoSEQ multiplex PCR, the TCRdb table keeps only in-frame clones and is missing some. That table supplies the V and J calls and clone size; D and trimming were determined from the DNA. The sample carries under 250,000 clones, around 80% recorded once. CDR3 length: 15 amino acids. The trim removed 7 bases at V and 0 bases at J, leaving 7 bases unmatched. Germline-derived CDR1 and CDR2 are MNHEY and SVGAGI. The sequencing sample was made of peripheral blood. J is TRBJ2-7 and V is TRBV6-5; 9 bases align to TRBD1. The receptor was isolated from a woman in her 70s with acute or convalescent COVID-19. CDR3 in amino acids: CASKTGTGSSYEQYF. CDR3 DNA sequence: TGTGCCAGCAAGACCGGGACAGGGAGCTCCTACGAGCAGTACTTC.